Listed below are T cell receptor beta chains from one sample, sequenced in a study of CD8+CD57+ T cells in acquired aplastic anemia. In TCRdb, the reads were re-called with MiXCR into one record per CDR3 protein. The sample has about half a million distinct CDR3 sequences; around 30% are singletons. Source material: sorted CD4+, CD8+, or CD8+CD57+ T cells (not recorded which) from PBMCs. The receptors were gathered from a human donor with aplastic anemia. Each CDR3 is given with its conserved first and last residue. D genes are given only for firm matches. Where a row states a size, it is once, few, many or the class of an expanded clone; other rows omit it.

TRBJ2-7	TRBV5-1	TRBD1	NA	CASSSTGVTYEQYF	TGCGCCAGCAGCTCGACAGGGGTCACCTACGAGCAGTACTTC
TRBJ2-3	TRBV9	NA	NA	CASSVADTDTQYF	TGTGCCAGCAGCGTAGCCGACACAGATACGCAGTATTTT
TRBJ1-4	TRBV29-1	TRBD1	NA	CSVSGGQLNEKLFF	TGCAGCGTTTCCGGGGGACAGCTTAATGAAAAACTGTTTTTT
TRBJ2-3	TRBV5-1	TRBD1	once	CASTLQGSTDTQYF	TGCGCCAGCACCCTACAGGGGTCGACCGATACGCAGTATTTT
TRBJ2-4	TRBV7-3	NA	NA	CASSLKLLAKNIQYF	TGTGCCAGCAGTTTAAAGTTACTAGCCAAAAACATTCAGTACTTC
TRBJ2-5	TRBV2	TRBD1	NA	CASSPTGASETQYF	TGTGCCAGCTCACCTACAGGGGCCTCCGAGACCCAGTACTTC
TRBJ2-6	TRBV13	NA	NA	CASRAGGLSGANVLTF	TGTGCCAGCAGGGCCGGGGGGCTATCTGGGGCCAACGTCCTGACTTTC
TRBJ2-3	TRBV7-2	NA	many	CASSRLSTDTQYF	TGTGCCAGCAGCAGACTTAGCACAGATACGCAGTATTTT
TRBJ1-5	TRBV6-2/TRBV6-3	TRBD1	few	CASSYGTGLGQPQHF	TGTGCCAGCAGTTACGGGACAGGGTTAGGTCAGCCCCAGCATTTT
TRBJ2-7	TRBV12-3/TRBV12-4	TRBD2	NA	CASSLVLAGSYEQYF	TGTGCCAGCAGTTTAGTACTAGCGGGATCCTACGAGCAGTACTTC
TRBJ2-7	TRBV2	TRBD1	many	CASSERQGSSYEQYF	TGTGCCAGCAGTGAGAGACAGGGAAGCTCCTACGAGCAGTACTTC
TRBJ2-2	TRBV29-1	NA	many	CSVSGAANTGELFF	TGCAGCGTTAGTGGGGCCGCGAACACCGGGGAGCTGTTTTTT
TRBJ2-3	TRBV24-1	NA	NA	CATSPAGDTDTQYF	TGTGCCACCAGTCCGGCAGGGGATACAGATACGCAGTATTTT
TRBJ1-1	TRBV20-1	NA	few	CSASSQGTEAFF	TGCAGTGCTAGCTCCCAGGGGACTGAAGCTTTCTTT
TRBJ1-6	TRBV24-1	NA	NA	CATSDQTGHASLHF	TGTGCCACCAGTGATCAGACAGGACACGCATCCCTCCACTTT
TRBJ1-2	TRBV6-5	NA	NA	CASSNAGPGGYNGYTF	TGTGCCAGCAGTAACGCTGGTCCTGGAGGGTATAATGGCTACACCTTC
TRBJ1-5	TRBV4-3	NA	many	CASSDVAGHNQPQHF	TGCGCCAGCAGCGACGTCGCAGGACACAATCAGCCCCAGCATTTT
TRBJ1-2	TRBV2	NA	many	CASSEGLGVYGYTF	TGTGCCAGCAGTGAAGGGTTGGGGGTCTATGGCTACACCTTC
TRBJ2-7	TRBV19	TRBD1	NA	CANSSGQGYEQYF	TGTGCCAACAGTTCCGGACAGGGCTACGAGCAGTACTTC
TRBJ2-1	TRBV30	NA	NA	CAWSVRLRTSNEQFF	TGTGCCTGGAGTGTACGATTGCGAACCTCCAATGAGCAGTTCTTC
TRBJ1-6	TRBV6-1	TRBD1	NA	CASRVRDRGRNSPLHF	TGTGCCAGCAGGGTCCGGGACAGGGGGCGGAATTCACCCCTCCACTTT
TRBJ2-1	TRBV7-9	NA	few	CASSLIGPYNEQFF	TGTGCCAGCAGCTTAATCGGACCTTACAATGAGCAGTTCTTC
TRBJ2-7	TRBV5-1	NA	NA	CASSLFGWGSSYEQYF	TGCGCCAGCAGCTTGTTCGGTTGGGGAAGCTCCTACGAGCAGTACTTC
TRBJ1-2	TRBV7-9	NA	NA	CASSSFGADYGYTF	TGTGCCAGCAGCTCTTTTGGGGCTGACTATGGCTACACCTTC
TRBJ1-5	TRBV20-1	NA	many	CSARAQGGNQPQHF	TGCAGTGCTAGAGCCCAGGGCGGGAATCAGCCCCAGCATTTT
TRBJ1-2	TRBV12-3/TRBV12-4	NA	many	CASSPSEGGYTF	TGTGCCAGCAGCCCCTCCGAAGGGGGCTACACCTTC
TRBJ1-3	TRBV7-3	NA	few	CASSLNRVSGNTIYF	TGTGCCAGCAGTCTTAACAGGGTCTCTGGAAACACCATATATTTT
TRBJ2-5	TRBV7-9	TRBD1	many	CASSPGQSQETQYF	TGTGCCAGCAGCCCGGGACAGTCACAAGAGACCCAGTACTTC
TRBJ2-2	TRBV9	TRBD1	NA	CASSVEGQYTGELFF	TGTGCCAGCAGCGTAGAGGGACAGTACACCGGGGAGCTGTTTTTT
TRBJ1-6	TRBV20-1	NA	once	CSARGKPDPSSPLHF	TGCAGTGCTAGAGGCAAGCCGGACCCCAGTTCACCCCTCCACTTT
TRBJ1-6	TRBV4-2	NA	many	CASSQDLVGSPLHF	TGTGCCAGCAGCCAAGATCTTGTAGGTTCACCCCTCCACTTT
TRBJ2-1	TRBV29-1	TRBD2	many	CSVKGLSSGNEQFF	TGCAGCGTTAAGGGGTTGTCTAGCGGCAATGAGCAGTTCTTC
TRBJ2-7	TRBV29-1	TRBD2	many	CSVPGPLAGARYEQYF	TGCAGCGTCCCAGGGCCCCTAGCGGGAGCGAGGTACGAGCAGTACTTC
TRBJ1-1	TRBV14	NA	many	CASSQDRGNTEAFF	TGTGCCAGCAGCCAAGACAGAGGGAACACTGAAGCTTTCTTT
TRBJ1-5	TRBV2	NA	NA	CASSLGGPSQPQHF	TGTGCCAGCAGTCTGGGGGGGCCCAGTCAGCCCCAGCATTTT
TRBJ1-2	TRBV11-2	NA	NA	CASSLDLAVYGYTF	TGTGCCAGCAGCTTAGATCTTGCGGTATATGGCTACACCTTC
TRBJ2-3	TRBV20-1	NA	NA	CSAIYSTDTQYF	TGCAGTGCCATCTATAGCACAGATACGCAGTATTTT
TRBJ2-5	TRBV5-1	TRBD2	many	CASGLAGQETQYF	TGCGCCAGCGGACTAGCGGGGCAGGAGACCCAGTACTTC
TRBJ2-1	TRBV10-1	TRBD1	NA	CASSEPGQGAGEQFF	TGCGCCAGCAGTGAGCCAGGACAGGGGGCGGGTGAGCAGTTCTTC
TRBJ1-4	TRBV20-1	NA	few	CSARRMGTTNEKLFF	TGCAGTGCTAGAAGGATGGGGACAACTAATGAAAAACTGTTTTTT
TRBJ1-2	TRBV20-1	NA	NA	CRPPYGYTF	TGCAGACCCCCCTATGGCTACACCTTC
TRBJ1-1	TRBV25-1	NA	NA	CASILREKMNSSWIAFF	TGTGCCAGCATTCTTCGGGAGAAAATGAATAGTTCCTGGATAGCTTTCTTT
TRBJ2-5	TRBV7-2	NA	few	CASSLFLGETQYF	TGTGCCAGCAGCTTATTTTTAGGGGAGACCCAGTACTTC
TRBJ2-3	TRBV10-3	NA	once	CAISEKRDTDTQYF	TGTGCCATCAGTGAGAAACGGGACACCGATACGCAGTATTTT
TRBJ1-1	TRBV2	NA	many	CASSEWHGNTEAFF	TGTGCCAGCAGTGAATGGCATGGGAACACTGAAGCTTTCTTT
TRBJ2-5	TRBV19	NA	once	CASSAQITGRWQETQYF	TGTGCCAGTAGTGCCCAAATCACAGGGAGGTGGCAAGAGACCCAGTACTTC
TRBJ2-7	TRBV25-1	NA	few	CASSQVHYEQYF	TGTGCCAGCAGCCAAGTTCACTACGAGCAGTACTTC
TRBJ1-2	TRBV20-1	NA	NA	CSAGDFLTVYGYTF	TGCAGTGCTGGAGATTTCTTAACGGTCTATGGCTACACCTTC
TRBJ1-2	TRBV3-1	NA	NA	CASSQGEVGDGYTF	TGTGCCAGCAGCCAAGGAGAAGTGGGCGATGGCTACACCTTC
TRBJ2-7	TRBV15	TRBD1	NA	CATSRGQGDEQYF	TGTGCCACCAGCAGAGGACAGGGCGACGAGCAGTACTTC
TRBJ1-3	TRBV4-2	NA	few	CASSQMGGRAGNTIYF	TGTGCCAGCAGCCAAATGGGGGGGCGAGCTGGAAACACCATATATTTT
TRBJ1-1	TRBV7-2	NA	NA	CASRLGGEDTGAFF	TGTGCCAGCAGGTTGGGAGGTGAGGACACTGGAGCTTTCTTT
TRBJ2-6	TRBV20-1	NA	many	CSARQAGANVLTF	TGCAGTGCTAGACAGGCTGGGGCCAACGTCCTGACTTTC
TRBJ1-1	TRBV29-1	NA	NA	CSGTGPNTEAFF	TGCAGCGGGACCGGGCCGAACACTGAAGCTTTCTTT
TRBJ1-5	TRBV10-3	NA	few	CATHGRPHQPQHF	TGTGCCACCCATGGCCGTCCGCATCAGCCCCAGCATTTT
TRBJ1-6	TRBV10-3	TRBD1	NA	CAIREGGDNSPLHF	TGTGCCATCAGAGAAGGGGGCGATAATTCACCCCTCCACTTT
TRBJ1-6	TRBV2	NA	NA	CASSELDRRVYNSPLHF	TGTGCCAGCAGTGAGCTAGACAGGCGAGTTTATAATTCACCCCTCCACTTT